One sample yielded the 17 T cell receptor beta chains listed below, sequenced in a study of OX40 agonist ivuxolimab in advanced cancers. Library creation used the immunoSEQ multiplex PCR assay. Here the immuneACCESS table is served through TCRdb, limited to in-frame sequences with V and J called. Missing clones are a known gap in these copies; in checked studies unresolved V genes cover under half, and the rest lacks a known reason. For this sample there are about 60,000 clones; 87% appear just once. Of the sample, 16% falls within the top ten clones. The material sequenced was CD4+ or CD8+ T cells sorted from blood, taken in a trial of the OX40 agonist ivuxolimab. The source of these receptors is an adult with an advanced solid tumor such as melanoma, head and neck, liver or kidney cancer.

This chain links TRBV18 with TRBJ1-2; D unresolved. Trimming removed 4 bases from V and 2 bases from J, with 11 bases in between. CDR1 KGHSH and CDR2 LQKENI come from the germline V gene. The CDR3 loop spans 14 amino acids. The CDR3 DNA reads TGTGCCAGCTCACGCCTTGTCGAGAACTATGGCTACACCTTC. Protein: CASSRLVENYGYTF.

This clone is a singleton in its sample. V gene TRBV28 combines with J gene TRBJ1-3; no clear D gene. Germline loops: CDR1 MDHEN, CDR2 SYDVKM. The CDR3 has 14 residues. V gave up 0 bases and J gave up 0 bases, with 3 bases separating them. The CDR3 sequence: CASSLWYSGNTIYF. CDR3 sequence (DNA): TGTGCCAGCAGTTTATGGTACTCTGGAAACACCATATATTTT.

V usage is TRBV6-5 and J usage is TRBJ1-4; D is unclear. V lost 5 bases to trimming and J lost 6 bases, with 13 bases between them. This CDR3 has 14 amino acids. Germline-derived CDR1 and CDR2 are MNHEY and SVGAGI. The CDR3 is CASSHRVAHEKLFF. CDR3 bases: TGTGCCAGCAGTCACCGGGTAGCCCATGAAAAACTGTTTTTT.

This chain uses TRBV28 with TRBJ2-7; tentative D call: TRBD1 (5 bases). Between the trimmed V and J ends, which lost 3 bases and 6 bases, there was a span of 15 bases. The germline V gene has CDR1 MDHEN and CDR2 SYDVKM. This CDR3 has 14 residues. CDR3 amino acids: CASSLRQGFAEQYF. CDR3 nucleotide sequence: TGTGCCAGCAGTTTGCGCCAGGGATTTGCCGAGCAGTACTTC.

This sequence joins TRBV11-3 and TRBJ2-2; TRBD2 matches 8 bases. V trimming: 5 bases; J trimming: 6 bases; junction bases outside the gene matches: 5. The CDR3 has 14 amino acids. Germline V CDR1 and CDR2: SGHNT, YENEEA. CDR3 loop: CASSPGLVPGELFF. In DNA, the CDR3 is TGTGCCAGCAGCCCGGGACTAGTTCCCGGGGAGCTGTTTTTT.

The gene calls are TRBV19 and TRBJ1-4; D remains unclear. Germline loops: CDR1 LNHDA, CDR2 SQIVND (reference sequence). The CDR3 spans 15 residues. Trimming stripped 5 bases from V and 1 base from J, with 11 bases between. The CDR3 DNA follows: TGTGCCAGTAGTGTTTCTTTGGGAACTAATGAAAAACTGTTTTTT. This translates into CASSVSLGTNEKLFF.

The chain links TRBV5-8 to TRBJ2-7; a possible D gene is TRBD1 (6 bases). This CDR3 is built from 13 residues. V lost 1 base to trimming and J lost 6 bases, with 11 bases between them. Germline V lookup: CDR1 SGHTS, CDR2 YDEGEE. The CDR3 spells CASSLTGKGEQYF. In DNA, the CDR3 is TGTGCCAGCAGCTTGACAGGGAAAGGCGAGCAGTACTTC.

V is TRBV7-9 and J is TRBJ2-1; D is ambiguous. The CDR3 covers 12 residues. Germline CDR1 SEHNR, CDR2 FQNEAQ (reference sequence). The germline V and J ends were trimmed by 5 bases and 7 bases, with 9 bases remaining between them. The DNA for the CDR3 is TGTGCCAGCAGCACTGGAAGGAATGAGCAGTTCTTC. This translates into CASSTGRNEQFF.

The chain couples TRBV28 to TRBJ1-4; D is ambiguous. Germline V gene lookup returns CDR1 MDHEN and CDR2 SYDVKM. V lost 2 bases, J lost 11 bases, and 12 bases lay in between. The CDR3 is 13 amino acids. The CDR3 protein is CASSLKVPGKLFF. The CDR3 region has the DNA TGTGCCAGCAGTTTAAAGGTTCCGGGGAAACTGTTTTTT.

CDR3 in amino acids: CASSTGTVASSSYEQYF. CDR3 nucleotide sequence: TGTGCCAGCAGCACCGGGACGGTAGCGTCGAGCTCCTACGAGCAGTACTTC. The V call is TRBV7-9, the J call TRBJ2-7, with D perhaps being TRBD1 or TRBD2 (5 bases each). V was shortened by 5 bases and J by 0 bases, with 20 bases between the two germline ends. CDR3 size: 17 residues. CDR1 is SEHNR and CDR2 is FQNEAQ in the germline V gene (reference sequence).

The V gene is TRBV12-5, the J gene TRBJ2-3, with 9 bases aligning to TRBD2. The CDR3 contains 16 residues. The germline V gene encodes CDR1 LGHNT and CDR2 FRNRAP. V shed 2 bases, J shed 0 bases, and the junction held 3 bases outside the gene matches. CDR3 protein: CASGLILAGSTDTQYF. The CDR3, as DNA: TGTGCTAGTGGTTTGATCCTAGCGGGGAGCACAGATACGCAGTATTTT.

J is TRBJ2-2 and V is TRBV6-1, with 7 bases aligning to TRBD1. This CDR3 has 14 residues. Looked up from germline, CDR1 is MNHNS and CDR2 is SASEGT. Trimming cost V 6 bases and J 6 bases; bases outside gene matches: 7. CDR3 residues: CASSRGGFPGELFF. The CDR3 DNA reads TGTGCCAGCAGCCGAGGGGGCTTCCCCGGGGAGCTGTTTTTT.

The rearrangement uses TRBV5-1 and TRBJ2-1; TRBD2 aligns across 11 bases. The V gene's germline CDR1 is SGHRS and CDR2 YFSETQ. Unmatched junction bases numbered 11, after V lost 4 bases and J lost 8 bases. This CDR3 is 16 amino acids long. CDR3: CASSRLRTSGRDEQFF. Written as DNA, the CDR3 is TGCGCCAGCAGCCGCTTAAGGACTAGCGGGCGGGATGAGCAGTTCTTC.

This chain uses TRBV19 with TRBJ2-2; 8 bases line up with TRBD1. Unmatched junction bases numbered 5, after V lost 4 bases and J lost 1 base. The germline gives CDR1 LNHDA, CDR2 SQIVND (reference sequence). CDR3 size: 16 residues. CDR3 sequence reads: CASSTRGTGNTGELFF. In DNA, the CDR3 is TGTGCCAGTAGTACAAGAGGGACAGGGAACACCGGGGAGCTGTTTTTT.

The V and J genes are TRBV28 and TRBJ1-5; D is undetermined. This CDR3 comprises 14 residues. The germline V gene encodes CDR1 MDHEN and CDR2 SYDVKM. Trimming took 2 bases from V and 6 from J, leaving 11 bases between them. CDR3 sequence (DNA): TGTGCCAGCAGTTTAGTGGGTCCGCCTCAGCCCCAGCATTTT. The encoded protein is CASSLVGPPQPQHF.

The chain employs TRBV7-3 and TRBJ1-4, with D hard to call. With 5 bases removed from V and 8 bases from J, the gap between germline ends came to 15 bases. CDR1 is SGHTA and CDR2 is FQGTGA in the germline V gene. CDR3 size: 14 residues. CDR3 sequence reads: CASSPFTSDEKLFF. The CDR3 bases are TGTGCCAGCAGCCCATTCACGTCGGACGAAAAACTGTTTTTT.

The chain recombines TRBV10-3 with TRBJ2-1, with 7 bases fitting TRBD2. Germline CDR1 and CDR2: ENHRY and SYGVKD. Trimming cost V 11 bases and J 8 bases; bases outside gene matches: 6. This CDR3 comprises 11 residues. Here the CDR3 reads CAVLREYEQFF. The CDR3 DNA reads as TGTGCCGTCCTGCGGGAGTATGAGCAGTTCTTC.